The text below deals with one TCR beta chain. Original handling: It was from reference gene primer amplification that nucleated cell counts were estimated. Sequencing used immunoSEQ multiplex PCR; TCRdb keeps in-frame clones, though not all of them. V, J and clone size reflect that table, while D and trimming were determined from the DNA. The table lists 210,000 or so clones, over 75% of them singletons, with almost 4.5% in the top ten. The data were obtained in a study of blood T cell repertoires in COVID-19. Study context: COVID-19 samples from acute and convalescent phases originated in the United States, Italy and Spain. PBMCs, B-cell-depleted T cells, or T cells provided the cDNA or gDNA that made up the material.

The CDR3 loop spans 15 amino acids. V was shortened by 3 bases and J by 2 bases, with 13 bases between the two germline ends. CDR1 MNHNS and CDR2 SASEGT come from the germline V gene. Input material: peripheral blood. The chain carries TRBV6-1 and TRBJ1-2; D unclear. The receptor was derived from a man in his fifties with acute or convalescent COVID-19. DNA for the CDR3: TGTGCCAGCAGTGATGGATCCGAGGGAAACTATGGCTACACCTTC. This encodes CASSDGSEGNYGYTF.